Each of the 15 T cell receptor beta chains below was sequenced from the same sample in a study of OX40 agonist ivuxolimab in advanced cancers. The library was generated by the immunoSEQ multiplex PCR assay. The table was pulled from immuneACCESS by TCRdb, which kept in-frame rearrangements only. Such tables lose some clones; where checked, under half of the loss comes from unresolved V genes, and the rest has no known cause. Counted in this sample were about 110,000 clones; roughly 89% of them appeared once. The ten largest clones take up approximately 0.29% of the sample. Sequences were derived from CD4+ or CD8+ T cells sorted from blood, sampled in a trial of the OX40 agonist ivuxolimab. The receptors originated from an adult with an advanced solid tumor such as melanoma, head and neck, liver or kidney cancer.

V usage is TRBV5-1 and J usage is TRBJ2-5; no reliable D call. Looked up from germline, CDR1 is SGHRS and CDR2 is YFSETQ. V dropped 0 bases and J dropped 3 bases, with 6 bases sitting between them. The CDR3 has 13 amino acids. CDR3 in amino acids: CASSLDSEETQYF. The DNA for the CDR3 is TGCGCCAGCAGCTTGGACAGCGAAGAGACCCAGTACTTC.

The chain's CDR3 is CASSLAGASYNEQFF. The CDR3 DNA follows: TGTGCCAGCAGCCTCGCGGGAGCCTCCTACAATGAGCAGTTCTTC. This rearrangement joins TRBV7-9 to TRBJ2-1, with 7 bases lining up with TRBD2. The germline V gene encodes CDR1 SEHNR and CDR2 FQNEAQ (reference sequence). The CDR3 totals 15 residues. The trim removed 5 bases at V and 0 bases at J, leaving 4 bases unmatched.

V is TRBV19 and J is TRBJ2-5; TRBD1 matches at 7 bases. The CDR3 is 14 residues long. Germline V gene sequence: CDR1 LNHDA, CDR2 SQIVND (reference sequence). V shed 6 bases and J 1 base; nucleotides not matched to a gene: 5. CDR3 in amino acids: CASSWTGVQETQYF. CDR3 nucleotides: TGTGCCAGTAGCTGGACAGGCGTCCAAGAGACCCAGTACTTC.

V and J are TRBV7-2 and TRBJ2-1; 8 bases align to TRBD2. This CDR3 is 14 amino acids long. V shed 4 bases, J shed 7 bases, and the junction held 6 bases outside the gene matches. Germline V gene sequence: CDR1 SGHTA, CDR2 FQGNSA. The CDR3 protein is CASSSGGEVNEQFF. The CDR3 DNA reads TGTGCCAGCAGCTCCGGGGGGGAGGTGAATGAGCAGTTCTTC. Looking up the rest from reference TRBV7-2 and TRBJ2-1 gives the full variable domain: GAGVSQSPSNKVTEKGKDVELRCDPISGHTALYWYRQSLGQGLEFLIYFQGNSAPDKSGLPSDRFSAERTGGSVSTLTIQRTQQEDSAVYLCASSSGGEVNEQFFGPGTRLTVL.

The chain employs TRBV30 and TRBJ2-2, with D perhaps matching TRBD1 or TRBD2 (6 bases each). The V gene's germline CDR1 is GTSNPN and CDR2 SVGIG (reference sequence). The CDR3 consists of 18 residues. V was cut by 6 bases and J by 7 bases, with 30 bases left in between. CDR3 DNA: TGTGCCTGTTACTTGGAGGGGGGTATCCCCCATGAGATCGGGGAGCTGTTTTTT. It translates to CACYLEGGIPHEIGELFF.

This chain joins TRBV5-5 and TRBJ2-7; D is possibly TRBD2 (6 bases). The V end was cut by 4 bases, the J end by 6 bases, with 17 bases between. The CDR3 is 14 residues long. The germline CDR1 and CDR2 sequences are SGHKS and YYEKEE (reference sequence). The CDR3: CASSPNRMGGEQYF. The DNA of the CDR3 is TGTGCCAGCAGCCCTAATCGAATGGGGGGCGAGCAGTACTTC.

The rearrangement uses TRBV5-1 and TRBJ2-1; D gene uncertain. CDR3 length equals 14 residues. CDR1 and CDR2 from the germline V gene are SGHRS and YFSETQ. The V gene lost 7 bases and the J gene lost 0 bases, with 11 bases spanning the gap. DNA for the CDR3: TGCGCCAGCGGGTCATCAAGCTCCTACAATGAGCAGTTCTTC. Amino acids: CASGSSSSYNEQFF.

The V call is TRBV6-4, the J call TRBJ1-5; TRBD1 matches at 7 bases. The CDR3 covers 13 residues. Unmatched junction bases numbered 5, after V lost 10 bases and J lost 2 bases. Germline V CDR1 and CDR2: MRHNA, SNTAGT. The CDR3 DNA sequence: TGTGCCACAGGACAGGCGGGCAATCAGCCCCAGCATTTT. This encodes CATGQAGNQPQHF.

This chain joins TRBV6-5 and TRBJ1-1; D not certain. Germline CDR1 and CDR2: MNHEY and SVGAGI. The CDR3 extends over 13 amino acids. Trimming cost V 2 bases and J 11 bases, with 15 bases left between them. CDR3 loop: CASSYREGLEAFF. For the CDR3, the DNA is TGTGCCAGCAGTTACCGGGAGGGCCTAGAGGCTTTCTTT.

The CDR3 is CASSSTGGRNEKLFF. The CDR3 coding sequence is TGTGCCAGCAGTTCGACAGGGGGCAGGAATGAAAAACTGTTTTTT. The gene calls are TRBV27 and TRBJ1-4; 10 positions agree with TRBD1. Germline V lookup: CDR1 MNHEY, CDR2 SMNVEV (reference sequence). The CDR3 length is 15 residues. The trim removed 4 bases at V and 5 bases at J, leaving 4 bases unmatched.

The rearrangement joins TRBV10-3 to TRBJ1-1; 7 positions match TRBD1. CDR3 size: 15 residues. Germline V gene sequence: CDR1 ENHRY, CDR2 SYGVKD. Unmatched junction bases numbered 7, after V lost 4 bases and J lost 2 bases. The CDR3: CAISASGTDNTEAFF. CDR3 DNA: TGTGCCATCAGTGCCTCCGGGACAGATAACACTGAAGCTTTCTTT.

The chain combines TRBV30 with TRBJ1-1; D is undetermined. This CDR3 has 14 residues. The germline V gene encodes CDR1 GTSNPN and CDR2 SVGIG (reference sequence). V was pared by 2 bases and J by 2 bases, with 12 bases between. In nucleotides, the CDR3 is TGTGCCTGGAGTTTCCCGATCCGAAACACTGAAGCTTTCTTT. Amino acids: CAWSFPIRNTEAFF.

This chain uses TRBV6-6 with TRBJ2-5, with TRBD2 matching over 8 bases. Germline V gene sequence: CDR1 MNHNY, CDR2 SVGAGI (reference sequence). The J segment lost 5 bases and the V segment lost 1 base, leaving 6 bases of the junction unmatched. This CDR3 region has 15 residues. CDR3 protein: CASSYFDGGRETQYF. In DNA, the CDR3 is TGTGCCAGCAGTTACTTCGACGGCGGGAGGGAGACCCAGTACTTC.

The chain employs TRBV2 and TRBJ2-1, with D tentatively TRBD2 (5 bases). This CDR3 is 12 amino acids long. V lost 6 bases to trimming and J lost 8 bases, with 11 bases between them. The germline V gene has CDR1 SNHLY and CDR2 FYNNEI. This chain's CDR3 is CASRREAYEQFF. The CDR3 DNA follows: TGTGCCAGCAGGAGGGAAGCGTATGAGCAGTTCTTC.

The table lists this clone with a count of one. Written as DNA, the CDR3 is TGTGCCAGCAGCTTCGTCCGCGCCATAGGGGGATTCAATGAGCAGTTCTTC. It is translated as CASSFVRAIGGFNEQFF. V is TRBV13 and J is TRBJ2-1, with D tentatively TRBD1 (6 bases). The CDR3 has 17 amino acids. Germline V gene lookup returns CDR1 PRHDT and CDR2 FYEKMQ (reference sequence). V lost 3 bases, J lost 6 bases, and 21 bases lay in between.